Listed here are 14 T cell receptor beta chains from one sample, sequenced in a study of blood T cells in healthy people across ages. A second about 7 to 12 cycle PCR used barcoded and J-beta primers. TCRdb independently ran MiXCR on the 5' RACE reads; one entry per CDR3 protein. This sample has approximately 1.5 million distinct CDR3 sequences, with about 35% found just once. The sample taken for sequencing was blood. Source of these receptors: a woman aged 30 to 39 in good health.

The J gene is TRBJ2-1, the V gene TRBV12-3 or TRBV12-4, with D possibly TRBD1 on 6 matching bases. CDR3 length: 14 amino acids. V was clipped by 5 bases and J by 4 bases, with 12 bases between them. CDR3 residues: CASSPGQKYNEQFF. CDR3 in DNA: TGTGCCAGCAGTCCAGGACAGAAGTACAATGAGCAGTTCTTC.

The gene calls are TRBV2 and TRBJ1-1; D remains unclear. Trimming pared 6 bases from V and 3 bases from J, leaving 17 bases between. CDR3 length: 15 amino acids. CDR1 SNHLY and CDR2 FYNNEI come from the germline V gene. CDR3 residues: CASRLDNPKDTEAFF. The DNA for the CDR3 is TGTGCCAGCAGACTCGACAACCCGAAGGACACTGAAGCTTTCTTT.

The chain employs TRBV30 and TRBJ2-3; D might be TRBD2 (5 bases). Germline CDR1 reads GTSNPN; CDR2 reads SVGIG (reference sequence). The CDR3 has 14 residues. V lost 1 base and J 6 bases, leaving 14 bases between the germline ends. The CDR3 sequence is CAWSAPGIGDTQYF. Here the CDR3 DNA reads TGTGCCTGGAGTGCCCCGGGAATAGGGGATACGCAGTATTTT.

The CDR3 reads CASSQGGRGGQETQYF. CDR3 bases: TGTGCCAGCAGCCAAGGGGGTCGAGGCGGCCAAGAGACCCAGTACTTC. J is TRBJ2-5 and V is TRBV3-1, with D unclear. This CDR3 is built from 16 residues. CDR1 and CDR2 from the germline V gene are LGHDT and YNNKEL (reference sequence). V was cut by 1 base and J by 1 base, with 13 bases left in between.

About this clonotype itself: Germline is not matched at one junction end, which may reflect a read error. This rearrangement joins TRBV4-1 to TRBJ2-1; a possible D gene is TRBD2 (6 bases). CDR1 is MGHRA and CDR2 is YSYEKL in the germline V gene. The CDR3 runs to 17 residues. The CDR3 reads CASGQGLRREANNEQFF. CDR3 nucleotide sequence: TGCGCCAGCGGCCAAGGCCTTCGCAGGGAGGCCAACAATGAGCAGTTCTTC.

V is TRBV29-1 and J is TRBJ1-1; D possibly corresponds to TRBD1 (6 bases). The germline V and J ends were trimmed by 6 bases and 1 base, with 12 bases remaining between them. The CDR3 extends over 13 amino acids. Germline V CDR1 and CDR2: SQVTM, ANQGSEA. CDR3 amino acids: CSVLDSGNTEAFF. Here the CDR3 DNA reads TGCAGCGTCCTGGACAGTGGGAACACTGAAGCTTTCTTT. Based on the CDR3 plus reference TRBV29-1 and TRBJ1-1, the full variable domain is SAVISQKPSRDICQRGTSLTIQCQVDSQVTMMFWYRQQPGQSLTLIATANQGSEATYESGFVIDKFPISRPNLTFSTLTVSNMSPEDSSIYLCSVLDSGNTEAFFGQGTRLTVV.

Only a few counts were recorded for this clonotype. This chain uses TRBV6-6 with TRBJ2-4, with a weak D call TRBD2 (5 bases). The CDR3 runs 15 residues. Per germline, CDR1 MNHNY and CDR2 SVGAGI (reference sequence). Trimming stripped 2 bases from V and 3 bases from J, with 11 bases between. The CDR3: CASSYLGVGKNIQYF. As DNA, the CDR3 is TGTGCCAGCAGTTACCTCGGGGTAGGCAAAAACATTCAGTACTTC.

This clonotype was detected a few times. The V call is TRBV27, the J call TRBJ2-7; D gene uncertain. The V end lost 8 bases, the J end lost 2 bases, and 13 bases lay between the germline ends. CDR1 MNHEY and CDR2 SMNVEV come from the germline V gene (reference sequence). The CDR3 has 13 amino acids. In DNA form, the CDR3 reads TGTGCCAGCGGGGTCGGGCTAGCCTACGAGCAGTACTTC. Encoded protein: CASGVGLAYEQYF.

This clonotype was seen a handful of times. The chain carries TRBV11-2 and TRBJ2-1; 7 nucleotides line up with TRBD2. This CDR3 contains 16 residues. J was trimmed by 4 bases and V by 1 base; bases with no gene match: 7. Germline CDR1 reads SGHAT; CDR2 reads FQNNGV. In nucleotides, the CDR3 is TGTGCCAGCAGCTTAGGATTGCGGGAGAGGTACAATGAGCAGTTCTTC. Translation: CASSLGLRERYNEQFF.

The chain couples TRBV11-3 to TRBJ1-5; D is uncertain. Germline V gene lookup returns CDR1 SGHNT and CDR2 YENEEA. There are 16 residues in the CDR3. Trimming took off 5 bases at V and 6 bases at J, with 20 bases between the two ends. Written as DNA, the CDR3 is TGTGCCAGCAGCCCCCCCTGGGATGAGGGCGGTCAGCCCCAGCATTTT. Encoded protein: CASSPPWDEGGQPQHF.

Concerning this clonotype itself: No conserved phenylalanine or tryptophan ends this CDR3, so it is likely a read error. CDR3 region: CASYHYLRDRATGELFV. DNA of the CDR3: TGTGCCAGCTACCACTATCTCCGGGACAGAGCTACCGGGGAGCTGTTTGTT. The chain couples TRBV7-2 to TRBJ2-2, with 7 positions matching TRBD1. This CDR3 comprises 17 residues. V shed 8 bases and J 5 bases; nucleotides not matched to a gene: 17. Germline V gene sequence: CDR1 SGHTA, CDR2 FQGNSA.

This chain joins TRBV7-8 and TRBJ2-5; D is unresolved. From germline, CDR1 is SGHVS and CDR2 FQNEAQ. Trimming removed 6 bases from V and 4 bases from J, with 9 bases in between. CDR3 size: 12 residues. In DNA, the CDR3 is TGTGCCAGCAGATCGTGCGGAGAGACCCAGTACTTC. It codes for CASRSCGETQYF.

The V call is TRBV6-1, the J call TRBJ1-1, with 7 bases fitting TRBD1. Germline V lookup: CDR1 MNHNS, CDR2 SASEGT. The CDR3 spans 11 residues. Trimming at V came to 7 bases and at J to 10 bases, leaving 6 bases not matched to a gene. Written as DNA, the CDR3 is TGTGCCAGCAACCCAGGGGGGGGAGCTTTCTTT. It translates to CASNPGGGAFF.

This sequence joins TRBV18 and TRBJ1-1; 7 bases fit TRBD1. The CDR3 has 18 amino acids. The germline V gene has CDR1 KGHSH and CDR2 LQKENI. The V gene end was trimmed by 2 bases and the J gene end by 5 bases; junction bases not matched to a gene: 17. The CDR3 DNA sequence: TGTGCCAGCTCACCAGCTACCAAGGGGACAGCCTGGGGGACTGAAGCTTTCTTT. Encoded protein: CASSPATKGTAWGTEAFF.